Listed below are T cell receptor beta chains from one sample, sequenced in a study of siplizumab effects on memory and regulatory T cells. Data came from immunoSEQ multiplex PCR; TCRdb stores just in-frame clones and leaves some out. The repertoire holds about 100,000 clones, with approximately 94% as singletons. Sequenced: non-Treg CD4+ T cells sorted from blood. These receptors all stem from a human donor in good health. Both conserved end residues are part of each CDR3. The order of the fields is V gene, clone size, J gene, D gene, CDR3 protein, CDR3 DNA. D genes are given only for firm matches. Some rows have no size entry. The others give once, few or many, or a class for an expanded clone.

TRBV6-5	-	TRBJ2-7	-	CASSRGPYEQYF	TGTGCCAGCAGTAGAGGCCCCTACGAGCAGTACTTC
TRBV6-4	-	TRBJ2-1	TRBD2	CASSGTSGTNEQFF	TGTGCCAGCAGTGGGACTAGCGGGACCAATGAGCAGTTCTTC
TRBV28	-	TRBJ2-3	-	CASSKPSRGTDTQYF	TGTGCCAGCAGCAAGCCGTCCAGGGGCACAGATACGCAGTATTTT
TRBV18	-	TRBJ1-5	-	CASSPSGDNQPQHF	TGTGCCAGCTCACCATCCGGGGATAATCAGCCCCAGCATTTT
TRBV29-1	-	TRBJ2-3	TRBD2	CSSERAGGPDTQYF	TGCAGCTCCGAGAGAGCGGGAGGGCCGGATACGCAGTATTTT
TRBV18	-	TRBJ1-1	-	CASSPPGFLAEAFF	TGTGCCAGCTCACCACCGGGGTTCCTCGCTGAAGCTTTCTTT
TRBV28	-	TRBJ2-7	-	CASSSASIGTREQYF	TGTGCCAGCAGTTCGGCCTCAATCGGTACGAGGGAGCAGTACTTC
TRBV5-1	-	TRBJ2-3	TRBD1	CASSLEDRATDTQYF	TGCGCCAGCAGCTTGGAGGACAGGGCGACAGATACGCAGTATTTT
TRBV28	-	TRBJ2-7	TRBD1	CASILPGQGARQYF	TGTGCCAGCATCCTCCCGGGGCAGGGGGCCAGGCAGTACTTC
TRBV28	-	TRBJ2-6	-	CASSRPSFGANVLTF	TGTGCCAGCAGCCGACCTAGTTTTGGGGCCAACGTCCTGACTTTC
TRBV12-5	-	TRBJ1-3	-	CASGLYGGNTIYF	TGTGCTAGTGGGCTCTACGGGGGAAACACCATATATTTT
TRBV28	few	TRBJ1-1	TRBD1	CASNQQGRVTEAFF	TGTGCCAGCAACCAACAGGGGCGGGTCACTGAAGCTTTCTTT
TRBV7-9	-	TRBJ2-5	-	CASSLVGSDPQYF	TGTGCCAGCAGCTTAGTGGGGAGCGATCCCCAGTACTTC
TRBV2	-	TRBJ1-5	-	CASRGRQGQPQHF	TGTGCCAGCAGGGGACGGCAAGGTCAGCCCCAGCATTTT
TRBV11-3	-	TRBJ2-7	-	CASSLGRNSYEQYF	TGTGCCAGCAGCTTAGGAAGGAACTCCTACGAGCAGTACTTC
TRBV10-3	-	TRBJ2-5	-	CAISESYREETQYF	TGTGCCATCAGTGAGAGCTACAGGGAAGAGACCCAGTACTTC
TRBV29-1	-	TRBJ1-6	-	CSVSISGSPLHF	TGCAGCGTTTCAATCTCGGGTTCACCCCTCCACTTT
TRBV5-4	-	TRBJ1-2	TRBD1	CASSSTTGTVYGYTF	TGTGCCAGCAGCTCGACTACCGGGACAGTCTATGGCTACACCTTC
TRBV10-3	-	TRBJ1-2	-	CAISELHRYGYTF	TGTGCCATCAGTGAGCTTCACCGCTATGGCTACACCTTC
TRBV2	few	TRBJ1-5	-	CASSEATGRPYSNQPQHF	TGTGCCAGCAGTGAAGCCACGGGACGTCCCTATAGCAATCAGCCCCAGCATTTT
TRBV6-6	-	TRBJ1-2	TRBD1	CASSSAGRTGGYTF	TGTGCCAGCAGTTCCGCCGGAAGGACAGGGGGCTACACCTTC
TRBV9	-	TRBJ2-3	-	CASSVNGDTQYF	TGTGCCAGCAGCGTCAATGGAGATACGCAGTATTTT
TRBV5-1	-	TRBJ2-7	-	CASSLSAESYEQYF	TGCGCCAGCAGCTTGTCGGCGGAATCCTACGAGCAGTACTTC
TRBV10-3	-	TRBJ1-4	TRBD1	CAISGTGGVGEKLFF	TGTGCCATCAGCGGGACAGGGGGCGTAGGAGAAAAACTGTTTTTT
TRBV14	-	TRBJ2-7	TRBD2	CASSHSGRETREQYF	TGTGCCAGCAGCCACAGCGGGAGGGAGACCCGGGAGCAGTACTTC
TRBV2	-	TRBJ2-1	TRBD2	CASRTGTSVMNEQFF	TGTGCCAGCAGGACCGGGACTAGCGTTATGAATGAGCAGTTCTTC